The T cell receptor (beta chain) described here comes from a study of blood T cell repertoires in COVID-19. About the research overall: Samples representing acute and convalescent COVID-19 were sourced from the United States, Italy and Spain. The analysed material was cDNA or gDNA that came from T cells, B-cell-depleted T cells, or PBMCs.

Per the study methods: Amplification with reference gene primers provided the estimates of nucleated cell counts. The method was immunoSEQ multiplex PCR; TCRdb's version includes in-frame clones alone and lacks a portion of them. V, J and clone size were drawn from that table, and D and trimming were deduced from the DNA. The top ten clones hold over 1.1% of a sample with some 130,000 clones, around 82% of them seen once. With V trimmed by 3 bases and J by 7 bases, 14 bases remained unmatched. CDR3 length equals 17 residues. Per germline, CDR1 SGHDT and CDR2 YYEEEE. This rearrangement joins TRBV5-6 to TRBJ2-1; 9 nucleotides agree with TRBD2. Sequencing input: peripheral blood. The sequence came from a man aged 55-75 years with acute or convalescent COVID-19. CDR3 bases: TGTGCCAGCAGCTCCCCCCGGGGGGCGGGGGGGCAGAATGAGCAGTTCTTC. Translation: CASSSPRGAGGQNEQFF.